Listed below are T cell receptor beta chains from one sample, sequenced in a study of response to subunit inactivated influenza vaccine. TCRdb called the RT-PCR reads again in MiXCR, with one record for every CDR3 protein. The data show fewer than 350,000 distinct CDR3 sequences, with around a fifth seen just once and more than 8.5% held by the top ten. The sample in question was PBMCs from blood, obtained 21 months after vaccination. The receptors derive from a man aged 45 to 70 who received an inactivated influenza vaccine. The CDR3 runs from the conserved cysteine through the conserved F or W. Each record gives: clone size, J gene, V gene, D gene, CDR3 protein, CDR3 DNA. D genes are given only for firm matches. Clone size is stated in some rows and not others, as once, few, many or a class when expanded.

clone_size: few
j_call: TRBJ2-1
v_call: TRBV20-1
d_call: TRBD2
cdr3_aa: CSAHIAGGFNEQFF
cdr3_nt: TGCAGTGCCCATATAGCGGGAGGCTTCAATGAGCAGTTCTTC

clone_size: many
j_call: TRBJ1-1
v_call: TRBV10-3
d_call: TRBD1
cdr3_aa: CAIRMGQGTEAFF
cdr3_nt: TGTGCCATCAGAATGGGACAGGGCACTGAAGCTTTCTTT

clone_size: few
j_call: TRBJ2-2
v_call: TRBV3-1
d_call: NA
cdr3_aa: CASSRGVSTGELFF
cdr3_nt: TGTGCCAGCAGCCGAGGGGTTAGCACCGGGGAGCTGTTTTTT

clone_size: NA
j_call: TRBJ1-5
v_call: TRBV4-2
d_call: TRBD1
cdr3_aa: CARSRLSGTGGGKSNQPQHF
cdr3_nt: TGTGCCCGCAGCCGACTGTCCGGGACAGGGGGTGGCAAGAGCAATCAGCCCCAGCATTTT

clone_size: many
j_call: TRBJ1-4
v_call: TRBV4-1
d_call: TRBD1
cdr3_aa: CASSQESTGVGEKLFF
cdr3_nt: TGCGCCAGCAGCCAAGAGAGTACAGGGGTAGGTGAAAAACTGTTTTTT

clone_size: many
j_call: TRBJ1-4
v_call: TRBV5-1
d_call: NA
cdr3_aa: CASSASGTSVDEKLFF
cdr3_nt: TGCGCCAGCAGCGCATCCGGGACGTCGGTTGATGAAAAACTGTTTTTT

clone_size: many
j_call: TRBJ2-7
v_call: TRBV7-2
d_call: NA
cdr3_aa: CASSLGQGWIYEQYF
cdr3_nt: TGTGCCAGCAGCTTAGGGCAGGGTTGGATCTACGAGCAGTACTTC

clone_size: many
j_call: TRBJ1-1
v_call: TRBV7-9
d_call: NA
cdr3_aa: CASSSGMGSDTEAFF
cdr3_nt: TGTGCCAGCAGCTCCGGGATGGGGAGCGACACTGAAGCTTTCTTT

clone_size: NA
j_call: TRBJ2-2
v_call: TRBV19
d_call: NA
cdr3_aa: CASSPTQTGELFF
cdr3_nt: TGTGCCAGTAGCCCCACCCAAACCGGGGAGCTGTTTTTT

clone_size: NA
j_call: TRBJ2-3
v_call: TRBV7-2
d_call: NA
cdr3_aa: CASSSGDIAADTQYF
cdr3_nt: TGTGCCAGCAGCTCCGGGGACATTGCGGCAGATACGCAGTATTTT

clone_size: NA
j_call: TRBJ1-2
v_call: TRBV4-3
d_call: NA
cdr3_aa: CASSQEGKSSLNYGYTF
cdr3_nt: TGCGCCAGCAGCCAAGAAGGAAAAAGTTCACTTAACTATGGCTACACCTTC

clone_size: NA
j_call: TRBJ2-7
v_call: TRBV27
d_call: NA
cdr3_aa: CASSLRQAYEQYF
cdr3_nt: TGTGCCAGCAGTTTGAGGCAGGCCTACGAGCAGTACTTC

clone_size: NA
j_call: TRBJ1-2
v_call: TRBV20-1
d_call: NA
cdr3_aa: CSATHVARGGYTF
cdr3_nt: TGCAGTGCCACCCATGTGGCTAGGGGTGGCTACACCTTC

clone_size: NA
j_call: TRBJ1-3
v_call: TRBV19
d_call: NA
cdr3_aa: CATRNRDSGNTIYF
cdr3_nt: TGTGCCACCCGGAACAGAGACTCTGGAAACACCATATATTTT

clone_size: NA
j_call: TRBJ2-7
v_call: TRBV6-1
d_call: TRBD2
cdr3_aa: CASSELGLPYEQYF
cdr3_nt: TGTGCCAGCAGTGAGTTGGGACTACCCTACGAGCAGTACTTC

clone_size: NA
j_call: TRBJ1-5
v_call: TRBV20-1
d_call: NA
cdr3_aa: CSARDATANQPQHF
cdr3_nt: TGCAGTGCTAGAGATGCGACCGCAAATCAGCCCCAGCATTTT

clone_size: NA
j_call: TRBJ2-5
v_call: TRBV2
d_call: NA
cdr3_aa: CASSATREETQYF
cdr3_nt: TGTGCCAGCAGTGCCACTAGAGAAGAGACCCAGTACTTC

clone_size: few
j_call: TRBJ1-6
v_call: TRBV20-1
d_call: NA
cdr3_aa: CSATRSALNSPLHF
cdr3_nt: TGCAGTGCTACCCGGAGCGCCCTTAATTCACCCCTCCACTTT

clone_size: NA
j_call: TRBJ1-5
v_call: TRBV30
d_call: NA
cdr3_aa: CAWSEGVTQPQHF
cdr3_nt: TGTGCCTGGAGTGAAGGGGTAACCCAGCCCCAGCATTTT

clone_size: NA
j_call: TRBJ1-1
v_call: TRBV28
d_call: NA
cdr3_aa: CASSLYHPRATEAFF
cdr3_nt: TGTGCCAGCAGTTTATACCACCCTAGGGCCACTGAAGCTTTCTTT

clone_size: NA
j_call: TRBJ1-1
v_call: TRBV20-1
d_call: NA
cdr3_aa: CSASPGQNTEAFF
cdr3_nt: TGCAGTGCTAGTCCGGGACAGAACACTGAAGCTTTCTTT

clone_size: few
j_call: TRBJ2-1
v_call: TRBV9
d_call: TRBD2
cdr3_aa: CASSRGTSAHNEQFF
cdr3_nt: TGTGCCAGCAGCAGAGGGACTAGCGCACACAATGAGCAGTTCTTC

clone_size: NA
j_call: TRBJ2-1
v_call: TRBV20-1
d_call: TRBD2
cdr3_aa: CSTGLAVNNEQFF
cdr3_nt: TGCAGTACCGGACTAGCGGTGAACAATGAGCAGTTCTTC

clone_size: few
j_call: TRBJ1-3
v_call: TRBV2
d_call: NA
cdr3_aa: CASMEGAGNTIYF
cdr3_nt: TGTGCCAGCATGGAGGGGGCTGGAAACACCATATATTTT

clone_size: few
j_call: TRBJ2-4
v_call: TRBV6-2/TRBV6-3
d_call: TRBD1
cdr3_aa: CASSSIAGQGSGGAKNIQYF
cdr3_nt: TGTGCCAGCAGTTCCATAGCGGGACAGGGGAGCGGGGGAGCCAAAAACATTCAGTACTTC

clone_size: NA
j_call: TRBJ2-7
v_call: TRBV29-1
d_call: NA
cdr3_aa: CSVEVPAGTLPQGQYF
cdr3_nt: TGCAGCGTTGAAGTTCCTGCCGGGACACTACCCCAGGGGCAGTACTTC

clone_size: NA
j_call: TRBJ1-1
v_call: TRBV5-1
d_call: NA
cdr3_aa: CASSWDTGNTEAFF
cdr3_nt: TGCGCCAGCAGCTGGGACACGGGGAACACTGAAGCTTTCTTT

clone_size: NA
j_call: TRBJ1-4
v_call: TRBV7-9
d_call: NA
cdr3_aa: CASSYESGWEKLFF
cdr3_nt: TGTGCCAGCAGCTACGAGTCAGGATGGGAAAAACTGTTTTTT

clone_size: few
j_call: TRBJ2-3
v_call: TRBV5-4
d_call: NA
cdr3_aa: CASSLAGTSDTQYF
cdr3_nt: TGTGCCAGCAGCTTGGCCGGGACTTCAGATACGCAGTATTTT

clone_size: few
j_call: TRBJ1-5
v_call: TRBV11-2
d_call: TRBD1
cdr3_aa: CASSLGTAGTGGNQPQHF
cdr3_nt: TGTGCCAGCAGCTTAGGGACCGCCGGGACAGGGGGCAATCAGCCCCAGCATTTT

clone_size: NA
j_call: TRBJ2-5
v_call: TRBV5-4
d_call: NA
cdr3_aa: CASSSGGEETQYF
cdr3_nt: TGTGCCAGCAGCTCCGGAGGCGAAGAGACCCAGTACTTC

clone_size: few
j_call: TRBJ2-5
v_call: TRBV11-3
d_call: TRBD1
cdr3_aa: CASSLQGGVQETQYF
cdr3_nt: TGTGCCAGCAGCCTACAGGGGGGAGTCCAAGAGACCCAGTACTTC

clone_size: few
j_call: TRBJ2-1
v_call: TRBV12-3/TRBV12-4
d_call: TRBD2
cdr3_aa: CASSLNPPGLAGHYNEQFF
cdr3_nt: TGTGCCAGCAGTTTAAACCCACCGGGACTAGCGGGCCATTACAATGAGCAGTTCTTC

clone_size: NA
j_call: TRBJ2-3
v_call: TRBV10-2
d_call: TRBD2
cdr3_aa: CASRSNRLAGASTDTQYF
cdr3_nt: TGCGCCAGCAGGTCTAATAGGCTAGCGGGGGCTAGCACAGATACGCAGTATTTT

clone_size: NA
j_call: TRBJ1-5
v_call: TRBV25-1
d_call: NA
cdr3_aa: CASSAGINQPQHF
cdr3_nt: TGTGCCAGCAGTGCAGGCATCAATCAGCCCCAGCATTTT